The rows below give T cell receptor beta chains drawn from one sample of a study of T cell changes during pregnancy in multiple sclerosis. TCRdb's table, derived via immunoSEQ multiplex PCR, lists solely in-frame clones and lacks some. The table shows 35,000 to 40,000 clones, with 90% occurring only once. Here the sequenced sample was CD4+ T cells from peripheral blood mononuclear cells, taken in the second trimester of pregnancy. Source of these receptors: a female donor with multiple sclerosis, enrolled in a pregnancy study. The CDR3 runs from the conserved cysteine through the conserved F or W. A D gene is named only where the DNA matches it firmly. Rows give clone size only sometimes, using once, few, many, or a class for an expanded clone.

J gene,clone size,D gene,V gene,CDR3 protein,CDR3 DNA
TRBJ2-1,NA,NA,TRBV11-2,CASSLLVHPMNEQFF,TGTGCCAGCAGCTTACTAGTCCACCCCATGAATGAGCAGTTCTTC
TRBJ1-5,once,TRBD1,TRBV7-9,CASSTGQGYNQPQHF,TGTGCCAGCAGCACCGGACAGGGGTACAATCAGCCCCAGCATTTT
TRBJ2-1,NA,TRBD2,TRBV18,CASSPDSLGLRGGFF,TGTGCCAGCTCACCTGATAGTCTAGGCCTCCGGGGGGGATTCTTC
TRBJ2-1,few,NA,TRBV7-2,CASSSSEGHPHNEQFF,TGTGCCAGCAGCTCAAGTGAGGGTCACCCCCACAATGAGCAGTTCTTC
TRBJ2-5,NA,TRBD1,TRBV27,CASSFSTGEETQYF,TGTGCCAGCAGTTTTTCGACAGGGGAAGAGACCCAGTACTTC
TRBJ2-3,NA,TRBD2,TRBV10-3,CAISRGGSTDTQYF,TGTGCCATCAGTAGGGGAGGGAGCACAGATACGCAGTATTTT
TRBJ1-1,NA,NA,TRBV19,CASSILRWSALNTEAFF,TGTGCCAGTAGTATATTGCGGTGGAGCGCCCTGAACACTGAAGCTTTCTTT
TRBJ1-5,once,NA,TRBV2,CASSPGFGNQPQHF,TGTGCCAGCAGTCCAGGGTTCGGGAATCAGCCCCAGCATTTT
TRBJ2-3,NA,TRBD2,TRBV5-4,CASSPSQRDYTDTQYF,TGTGCCAGCAGCCCTTCCCAGCGGGACTACACAGATACGCAGTATTTT
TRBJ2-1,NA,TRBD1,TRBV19,CASGDRRDSRQFF,TGTGCCAGTGGTGACCGCCGGGACAGCAGGCAGTTCTTC
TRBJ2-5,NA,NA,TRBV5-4,CASSLGSSQETQYF,TGTGCCAGCAGCTTGGGGTCTAGCCAAGAGACCCAGTACTTC
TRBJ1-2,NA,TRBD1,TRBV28,CASSPGQGAYGYTF,TGTGCCAGCAGTCCGGGACAGGGGGCGTATGGCTACACCTTC
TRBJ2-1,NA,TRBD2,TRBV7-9,CASSPGTSGVSYNEQFF,TGTGCCAGCAGCCCAGGGACTAGCGGAGTCTCCTACAATGAGCAGTTCTTC
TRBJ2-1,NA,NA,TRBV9,CASSSGAPESEQFF,TGTGCCAGCAGCAGCGGAGCACCCGAGTCTGAGCAGTTCTTC
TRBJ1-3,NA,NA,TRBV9,CASSVQKGGSGNTIYF,TGTGCCAGCAGCGTCCAGAAAGGCGGCTCTGGAAACACCATATATTTT
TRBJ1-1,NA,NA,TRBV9,CASSVDPRPVQGSGTEAFF,TGTGCCAGCAGCGTAGACCCCCGACCCGTCCAGGGTTCGGGCACTGAAGCTTTCTTT
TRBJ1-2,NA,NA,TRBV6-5,CASSPGSPYGYTF,TGTGCCAGCAGTCCAGGGTCCCCTTATGGCTACACCTTC